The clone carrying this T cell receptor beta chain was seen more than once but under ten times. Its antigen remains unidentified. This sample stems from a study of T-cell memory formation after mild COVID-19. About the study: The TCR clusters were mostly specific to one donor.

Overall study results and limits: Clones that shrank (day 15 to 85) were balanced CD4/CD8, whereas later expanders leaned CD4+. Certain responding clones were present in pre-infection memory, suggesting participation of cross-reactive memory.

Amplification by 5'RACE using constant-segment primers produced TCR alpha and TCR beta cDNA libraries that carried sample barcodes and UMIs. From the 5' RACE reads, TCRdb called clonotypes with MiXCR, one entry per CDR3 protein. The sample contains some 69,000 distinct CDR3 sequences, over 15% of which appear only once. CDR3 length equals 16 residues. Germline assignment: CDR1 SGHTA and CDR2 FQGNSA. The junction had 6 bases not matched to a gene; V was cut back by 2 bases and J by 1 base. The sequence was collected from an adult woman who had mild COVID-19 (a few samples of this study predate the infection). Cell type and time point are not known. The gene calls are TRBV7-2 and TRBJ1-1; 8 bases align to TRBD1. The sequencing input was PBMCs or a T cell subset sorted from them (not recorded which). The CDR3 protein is CASSLPTGTGNTEAFF. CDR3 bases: TGTGCCAGCAGCTTACCTACTGGGACAGGGAACACTGAAGCTTTCTTT. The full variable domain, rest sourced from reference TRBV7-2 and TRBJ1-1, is GAGVSQSPSNKVTEKGKDVELRCDPISGHTALYWYRQSLGQGLEFLIYFQGNSAPDKSGLPSDRFSAERTGGSVSTLTIQRTQQEDSAVYLCASSLPTGTGNTEAFFGQGTRLTVV.